The next 11 T cell receptor beta chains were all read from a single sample in a study of vaccination effects on CD4 cells after COVID-19. Their antigens are not known. Produced via immunoSEQ multiplex PCR; TCRdb's table is partial and in-frame only. The top ten hold 5.6% of the sample, which has tens of thousands of clones, roughly 76% seen once. Sequencing was preceded by expansion of antigen-specific CD4+ T cells with viral peptide pools in the ViraFEST assay. Researchers isolated CD4+ T cells once approximately eleven days of culture had elapsed. Participants completed two doses of the BNT162b2 or mRNA-1273 vaccine. The sample was CD4+ T cells from PBMCs cultured with SARS-CoV-2 spike peptides, taken after COVID-19 vaccination. The receptors derive from a human donor who received a COVID-19 vaccine. Some clones in this sample may be carry-over from other donors' samples.

The chain is built from TRBV12-3 or TRBV12-4 and TRBJ2-1, with 7 bases identical to TRBD2. The CDR3 sequence is 11 residues long. V dropped 5 bases and J dropped 14; count of bases not matched to a gene: 6. CDR3 DNA: TGTGCCAGCAGTAGCGGGGTGAGGGAGTTCTTC. It yields the protein CASSSGVREFF.

In its sample, this clone was seen once. The chain carries TRBV11-2 and TRBJ1-4, with D possibly matching TRBD1 (6 bases). The CDR3 spans 15 residues. Germline CDR1 reads SGHAT; CDR2 reads FQNNGV. V lost 4 bases to trimming and J lost 0 bases, with 9 bases between them. The CDR3 region has the DNA TGTGCCAGCAGCTCATGGACAGCAACTAATGAAAAACTGTTTTTT. Translated, it gives CASSSWTATNEKLFF. Full variable domain (rest looked up from reference TRBV11-2 and TRBJ1-4): EAGVAQSPRYKIIEKRQSVAFWCNPISGHATLYWYQQILGQGPKLLIQFQNNGVVDDSQLPKDRFSAERLKGVDSTLKIQPAKLEDSAVYLCASSSWTATNEKLFFGSGTQLSVL.

The J gene is TRBJ2-3, the V gene TRBV13; D remains ambiguous. Germline V gives CDR1 PRHDT, CDR2 FYEKMQ (reference sequence). Trimming stripped 2 bases from V and 1 base from J, with 19 bases between. The CDR3 totals 18 residues. The CDR3 DNA reads as TGTGCCAGCAGCTTATCCGGGCTGGGTCGCATTCGCACAGATACGCAGTATTTT. It translates to CASSLSGLGRIRTDTQYF.

In this sample, this clone turned up once. The chain carries TRBV3-1 (or the pseudogene TRBV3-2) and TRBJ1-4; TRBD1 matches 7 bases. The CDR3 totals 17 residues. CDR1 and CDR2 from the germline V gene are LGHDT and YNNKEL (reference sequence). The V and J ends lost 3 bases and 2 bases, in that order; junction bases with no gene match: 9. The CDR3 bases are TGTGCCAGCAGCCAGGGGGCAGGGGGTTCGACTAATGAAAAACTGTTTTTT. Protein product: CASSQGAGGSTNEKLFF.

The chain carries TRBV2 and TRBJ1-5, with 8 bases identical to TRBD1. The junction had 7 bases not matched to a gene; V was cut back by 7 bases and J by 2 bases. Germline assignment: CDR1 SNHLY and CDR2 FYNNEI. The CDR3 runs 15 residues. The CDR3 sequence is CASTRTDRGNQPQHF. Here the CDR3 DNA reads TGTGCCAGCACCCGAACGGACAGGGGCAATCAGCCCCAGCATTTT.

This rearrangement joins TRBV3-1 (or the pseudogene TRBV3-2) to TRBJ2-5; D might be TRBD2 (6 bases). The ends were cut back, 3 bases at V and 7 bases at J, with 15 bases in the middle. Germline CDR1 and CDR2: LGHDT and YNNKEL (reference sequence). The CDR3 covers 14 residues. This CDR3 is CASSQVRSGGTQYF. DNA of the CDR3: TGTGCCAGCAGCCAGGTGAGATCCGGGGGGACCCAGTACTTC.

The CDR3, as DNA: TGTGCCAGCAGCTTATACGGGGGTGGCTACAATGAGCAGTTCTTC. Protein sequence: CASSLYGGGYNEQFF. The chain recombines TRBV7-2 with TRBJ2-1; tentative D call: TRBD2 (6 bases). Trimming left V 2 bases short and J 3 bases short, with 11 bases between. The CDR3 runs 15 residues. From germline, CDR1 is SGHTA and CDR2 FQGNSA.

The rearrangement links TRBV7-2 to TRBJ1-1, with unresolved D. Trimming stripped 1 base from V and 6 bases from J, with 6 bases between. This CDR3 region has 12 residues. Germline CDR1 reads SGHTA; CDR2 reads FQGNSA. This CDR3 is CASSLVGAEAFF. Written as DNA, the CDR3 is TGTGCCAGCAGCTTAGTGGGTGCTGAAGCTTTCTTT.

This chain links TRBV30 with TRBJ2-5; 9 bases map to TRBD1. V lost 0 bases, J lost 7 bases, and 3 bases stayed unmatched. Germline V gene lookup returns CDR1 GTSNPN and CDR2 SVGIG (reference sequence). This CDR3 contains 13 residues. CDR3 nucleotide sequence: TGTGCCTGGAGTGTACAGGGGGCGGGGACCCAGTACTTC. Its translation: CAWSVQGAGTQYF.

The rearrangement uses TRBV14 and TRBJ2-5; perhaps TRBD1 as D (5 bases). Per germline, CDR1 SGHDN and CDR2 FVKESK. The ends were cut back, 4 bases at V and 0 bases at J, with 15 bases in the middle. This CDR3 is built from 16 residues. CDR3 region: CASSRDRLPYQETQYF. The DNA for the CDR3 is TGTGCCAGCAGCCGAGACAGATTACCGTACCAAGAGACCCAGTACTTC.

CDR3 residues: CASSLAGGSTDTQYF. The CDR3, as DNA: TGTGCCAGCAGCTTAGCGGGTGGGAGCACAGATACGCAGTATTTT. This sequence joins TRBV7-8 and TRBJ2-3; no reliable D call. V lost 0 bases to trimming and J lost 0 bases, with 7 bases between them. Looked up from germline, CDR1 is SGHVS and CDR2 is FQNEAQ. The CDR3 length is 15 residues. Using reference TRBV7-8 and TRBJ2-3 for the parts outside the CDR3, the full variable domain is GAGVSQSPRYKVAKRGQDVALRCDPISGHVSLFWYQQALGQGPEFLTYFQNEAQLDKSGLPSDRFFAERPEGSVSTLKIQRTQQEDSAVYLCASSLAGGSTDTQYFGPGTRLTVL.